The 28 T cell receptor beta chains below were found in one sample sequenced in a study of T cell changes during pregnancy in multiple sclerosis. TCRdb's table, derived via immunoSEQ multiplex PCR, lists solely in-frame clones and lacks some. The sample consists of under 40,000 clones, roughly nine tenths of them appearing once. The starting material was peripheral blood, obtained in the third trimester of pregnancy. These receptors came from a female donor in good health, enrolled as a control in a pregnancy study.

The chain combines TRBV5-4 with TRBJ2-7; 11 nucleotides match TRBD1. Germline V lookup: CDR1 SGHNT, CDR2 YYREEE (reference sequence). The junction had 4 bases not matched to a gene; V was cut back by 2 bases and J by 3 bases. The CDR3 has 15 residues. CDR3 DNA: TGTGCCAGCAGCTTTGGACAGGGGGCCTACTACGAGCAGTACTTC. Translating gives CASSFGQGAYYEQYF. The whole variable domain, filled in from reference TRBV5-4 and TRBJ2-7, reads ETGVTQSPTHLIKTRGQQVTLRCSSQSGHNTVSWYQQALGQGPQFIFQYYREEENGRGNFPPRFSGLQFPNYSSELNVNALELDDSALYLCASSFGQGAYYEQYFGPGTRLTVT.

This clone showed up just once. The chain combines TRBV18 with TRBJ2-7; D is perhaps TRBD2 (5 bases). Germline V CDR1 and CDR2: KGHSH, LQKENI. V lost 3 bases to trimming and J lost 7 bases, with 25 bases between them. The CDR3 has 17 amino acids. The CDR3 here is CASSPVVSGFQGIEQYF. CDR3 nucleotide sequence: TGTGCCAGCTCACCGGTAGTCTCGGGGTTTCAAGGAATTGAGCAGTACTTC.

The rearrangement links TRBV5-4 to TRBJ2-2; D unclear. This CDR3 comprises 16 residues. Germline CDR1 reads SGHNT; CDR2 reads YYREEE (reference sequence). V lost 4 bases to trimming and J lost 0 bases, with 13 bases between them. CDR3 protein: CASSTPRVPNTGELFF. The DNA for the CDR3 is TGTGCCAGCAGCACCCCTAGAGTCCCGAACACCGGGGAGCTGTTTTTT.

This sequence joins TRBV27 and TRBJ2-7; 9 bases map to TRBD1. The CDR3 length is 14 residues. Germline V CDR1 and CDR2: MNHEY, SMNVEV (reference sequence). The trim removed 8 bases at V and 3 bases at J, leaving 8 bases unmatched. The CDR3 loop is CASARQGGGYEQYF. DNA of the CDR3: TGTGCCAGCGCCCGACAGGGGGGCGGCTACGAGCAGTACTTC.

CDR3 loop: CAWSRVQGWGQPQHF. For the CDR3, the DNA is TGTGCCTGGAGCCGGGTTCAGGGATGGGGTCAGCCCCAGCATTTT. J is TRBJ1-5 and V is TRBV30; maybe TRBD1 (5 bases). Germline-derived CDR1 and CDR2 are GTSNPN and SVGIG (reference sequence). This CDR3 contains 15 residues. Trimming took off 3 bases at V and 6 bases at J, with 18 bases between the two ends.

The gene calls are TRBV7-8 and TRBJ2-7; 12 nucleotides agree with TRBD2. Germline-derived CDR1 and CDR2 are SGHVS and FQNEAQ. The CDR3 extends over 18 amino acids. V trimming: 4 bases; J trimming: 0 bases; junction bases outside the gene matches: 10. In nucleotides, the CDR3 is TGTGCCAGCAGCTCCCCGACTAGCGGGAGATCGAACTCCTACGAGCAGTACTTC. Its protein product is CASSSPTSGRSNSYEQYF.

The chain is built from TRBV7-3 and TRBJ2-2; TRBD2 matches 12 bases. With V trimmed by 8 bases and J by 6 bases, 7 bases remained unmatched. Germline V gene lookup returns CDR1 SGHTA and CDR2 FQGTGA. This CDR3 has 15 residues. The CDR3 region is CASGLAGYQAGELFF. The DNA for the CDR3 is TGTGCCAGCGGACTAGCGGGATACCAGGCCGGGGAGCTGTTTTTT.

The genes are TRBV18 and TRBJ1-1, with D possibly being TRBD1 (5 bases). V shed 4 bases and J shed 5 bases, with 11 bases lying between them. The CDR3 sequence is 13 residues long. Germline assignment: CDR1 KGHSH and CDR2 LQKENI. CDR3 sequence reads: CASSRPPGTEAFF. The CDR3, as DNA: TGTGCCAGCTCACGCCCGCCAGGGACTGAAGCTTTCTTT.

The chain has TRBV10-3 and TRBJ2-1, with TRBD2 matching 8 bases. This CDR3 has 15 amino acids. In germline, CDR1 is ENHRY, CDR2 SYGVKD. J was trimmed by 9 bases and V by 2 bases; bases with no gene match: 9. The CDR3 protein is CAISEGTRVNSEQFF. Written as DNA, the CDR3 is TGTGCCATCAGTGAGGGGACTAGAGTTAATAGTGAGCAGTTCTTC.

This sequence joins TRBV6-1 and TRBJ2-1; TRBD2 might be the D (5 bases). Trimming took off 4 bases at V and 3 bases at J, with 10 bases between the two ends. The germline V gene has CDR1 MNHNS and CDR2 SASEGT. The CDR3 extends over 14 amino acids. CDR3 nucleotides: TGTGCCAGCAGTGCGACGGCGGGCTACAATGAGCAGTTCTTC. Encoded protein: CASSATAGYNEQFF.

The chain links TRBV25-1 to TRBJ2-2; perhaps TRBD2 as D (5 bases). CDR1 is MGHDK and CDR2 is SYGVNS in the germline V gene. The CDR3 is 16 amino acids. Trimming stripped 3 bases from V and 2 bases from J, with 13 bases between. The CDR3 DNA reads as TGTGCCAGCAGTGACTTTCGCGGGTTTAACACCGGGGAGCTGTTTTTT. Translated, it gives CASSDFRGFNTGELFF.

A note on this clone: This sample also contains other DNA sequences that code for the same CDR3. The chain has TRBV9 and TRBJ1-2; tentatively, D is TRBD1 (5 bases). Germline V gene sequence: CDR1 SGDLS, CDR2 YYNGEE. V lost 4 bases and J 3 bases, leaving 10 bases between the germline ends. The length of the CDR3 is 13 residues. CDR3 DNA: TGTGCCAGCAGCCCACGGGGGGACTATGGCTACACCTTC. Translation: CASSPRGDYGYTF.

The DNA for the CDR3 is TGTGCCAGTAGTATCGGGGAAGTCGGTGGCTACACCTTC. It yields the protein CASSIGEVGGYTF. This sequence joins TRBV19 and TRBJ1-2, with D hard to call. The CDR3 sequence is 13 residues long. CDR1 is LNHDA, CDR2 SQIVND, per germline (reference sequence). With 3 bases removed from V and 7 bases from J, the gap between germline ends came to 12 bases.

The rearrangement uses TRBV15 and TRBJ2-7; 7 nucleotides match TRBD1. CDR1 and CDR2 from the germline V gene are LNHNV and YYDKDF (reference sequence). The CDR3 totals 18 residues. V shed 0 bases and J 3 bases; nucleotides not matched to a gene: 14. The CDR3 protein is CATSRDLNRGLPLYEQYF. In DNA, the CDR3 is TGTGCCACCAGCAGAGATCTCAACAGGGGTCTTCCACTCTACGAGCAGTACTTC.

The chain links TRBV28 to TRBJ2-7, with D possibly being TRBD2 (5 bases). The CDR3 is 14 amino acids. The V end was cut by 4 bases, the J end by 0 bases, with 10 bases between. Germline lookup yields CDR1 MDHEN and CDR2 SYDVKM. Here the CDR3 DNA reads TGTGCCAGCAGTTCGCTGGGGAGCTCCTACGAGCAGTACTTC. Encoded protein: CASSSLGSSYEQYF.

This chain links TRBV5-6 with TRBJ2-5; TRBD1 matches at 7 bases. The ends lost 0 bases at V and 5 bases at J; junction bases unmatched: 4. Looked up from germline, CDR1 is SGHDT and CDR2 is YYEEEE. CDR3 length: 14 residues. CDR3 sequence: CASSLAGTVETQYF. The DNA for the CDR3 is TGTGCCAGCAGCTTGGCCGGGACAGTGGAGACCCAGTACTTC.

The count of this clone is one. CDR3 in DNA: TGTGCCAGCAGTTTCGGGAACAATGAGCAGTTCTTC. This sequence encodes CASSFGNNEQFF. This sequence joins TRBV27 and TRBJ2-1; D possibly corresponds to TRBD2 (5 bases). The germline V gene encodes CDR1 MNHEY and CDR2 SMNVEV (reference sequence). V lost 3 bases, J lost 5 bases, and 5 bases lay in between. The CDR3 is made up of 12 amino acids.

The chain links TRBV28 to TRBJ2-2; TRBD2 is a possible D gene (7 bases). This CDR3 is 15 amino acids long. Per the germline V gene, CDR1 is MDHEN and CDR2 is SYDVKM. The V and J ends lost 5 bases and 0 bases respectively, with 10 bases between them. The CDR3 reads CASSGRGANTGELFF. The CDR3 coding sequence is TGTGCCAGCAGTGGGAGGGGGGCGAACACCGGGGAGCTGTTTTTT.

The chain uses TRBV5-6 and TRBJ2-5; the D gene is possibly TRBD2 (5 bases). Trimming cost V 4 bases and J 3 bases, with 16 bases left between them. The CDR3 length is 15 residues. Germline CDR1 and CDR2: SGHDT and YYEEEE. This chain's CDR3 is CASSAQEAGKETQYF. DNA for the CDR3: TGTGCCAGCAGCGCCCAAGAGGCGGGTAAAGAGACCCAGTACTTC. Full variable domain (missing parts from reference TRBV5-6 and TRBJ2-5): DAGVTQSPTHLIKTRGQQVTLRCSPKSGHDTVSWYQQALGQGPQFIFQYYEEEERQRGNFPDRFSGHQFPNYSSELNVNALLLGDSALYLCASSAQEAGKETQYFGPGTRLLVL.

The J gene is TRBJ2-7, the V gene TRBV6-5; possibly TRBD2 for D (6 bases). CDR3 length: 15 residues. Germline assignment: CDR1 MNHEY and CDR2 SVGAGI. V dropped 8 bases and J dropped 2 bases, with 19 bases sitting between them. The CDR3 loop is CASGSLKRVPYEQYF. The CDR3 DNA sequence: TGTGCCAGCGGGTCTCTAAAGCGGGTCCCCTACGAGCAGTACTTC.

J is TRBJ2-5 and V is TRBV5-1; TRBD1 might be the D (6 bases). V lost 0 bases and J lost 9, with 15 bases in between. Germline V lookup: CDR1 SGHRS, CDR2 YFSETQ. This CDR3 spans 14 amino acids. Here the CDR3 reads CASSLAKDRGAQYF. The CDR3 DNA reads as TGCGCCAGCAGCTTGGCCAAGGACAGAGGGGCCCAGTACTTC.

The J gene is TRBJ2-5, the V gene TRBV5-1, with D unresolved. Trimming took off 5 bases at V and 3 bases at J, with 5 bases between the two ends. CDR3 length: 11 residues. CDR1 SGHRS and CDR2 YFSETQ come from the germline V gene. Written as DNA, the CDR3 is TGCGCCAGCAGGGCCAAAGAGACCCAGTACTTC. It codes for CASRAKETQYF.

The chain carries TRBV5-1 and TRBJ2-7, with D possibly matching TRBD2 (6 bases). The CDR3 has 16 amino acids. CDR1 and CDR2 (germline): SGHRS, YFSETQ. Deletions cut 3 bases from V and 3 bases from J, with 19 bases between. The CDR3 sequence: CASSWPESGSDYEQYF. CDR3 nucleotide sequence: TGCGCCAGCAGCTGGCCCGAATCCGGGAGTGACTACGAGCAGTACTTC.

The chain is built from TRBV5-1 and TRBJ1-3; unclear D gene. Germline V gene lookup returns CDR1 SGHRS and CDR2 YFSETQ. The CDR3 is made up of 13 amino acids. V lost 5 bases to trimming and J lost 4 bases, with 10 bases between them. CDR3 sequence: CASSSTAGNTIYF. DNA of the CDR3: TGCGCCAGCAGTTCCACTGCGGGAAACACCATATATTTT.

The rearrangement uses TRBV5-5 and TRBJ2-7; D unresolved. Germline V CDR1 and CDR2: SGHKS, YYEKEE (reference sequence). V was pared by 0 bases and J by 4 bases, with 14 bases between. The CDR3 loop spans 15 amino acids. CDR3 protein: CASSLGAGGGYEQYF. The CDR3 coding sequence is TGTGCCAGCAGCTTGGGGGCAGGTGGTGGGTACGAGCAGTACTTC.

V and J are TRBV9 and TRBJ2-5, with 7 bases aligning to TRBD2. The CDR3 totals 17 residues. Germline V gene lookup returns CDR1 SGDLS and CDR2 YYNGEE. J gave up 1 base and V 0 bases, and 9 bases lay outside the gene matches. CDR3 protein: CASSVATGGLSQETQYF. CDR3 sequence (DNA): TGTGCCAGCAGCGTAGCTACGGGGGGACTGAGCCAAGAGACCCAGTACTTC.

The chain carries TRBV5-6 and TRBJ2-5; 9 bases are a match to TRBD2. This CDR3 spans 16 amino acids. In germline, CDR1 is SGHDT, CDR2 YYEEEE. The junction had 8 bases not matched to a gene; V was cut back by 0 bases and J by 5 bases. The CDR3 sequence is CASSLGSAGGGETQYF. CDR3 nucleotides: TGTGCCAGCAGCTTGGGCTCAGCGGGGGGAGGGGAGACCCAGTACTTC.

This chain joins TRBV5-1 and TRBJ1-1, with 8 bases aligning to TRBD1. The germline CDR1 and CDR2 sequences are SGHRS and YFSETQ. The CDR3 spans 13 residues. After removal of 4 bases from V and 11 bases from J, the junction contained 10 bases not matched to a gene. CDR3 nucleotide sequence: TGCGCCAGCAGCCCTACAGGGGGGTTTGAGGCTTTCTTT. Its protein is CASSPTGGFEAFF.